This T cell receptor (beta chain) originates from a study of monozygotic twins with inflammatory bowel disease. Study-level findings and limits: Different subtypes (of T cells) could not be told apart from one another. IBD patients displayed reduced TCRbeta diversity (inverse Simpson) when set against healthy co-twins.

Germline values: CDR1 DFQATT, CDR2 SNEGSKA (reference sequence). The CDR3 has 15 residues. For this clonotype: Its antigen is still unknown.

TCR libraries were prepared from around 3.5 ug total RNA each. Nested PCRs of approximately 16 and 10 cycles, two in total, were run on TCRalpha and TCRbeta cDNA. TCRdb reprocessed the 5' RACE reads and keeps a single row for each CDR3 protein, giving no DNA. The sample data list over 350,000 distinct CDR3 sequences. Sequences were obtained from blood. The chain recombines TRBV20-1 with TRBJ2-2; TCRdb lists TRBD1, though no DNA is available to test this call. This clonotype was obtained from a human donor with ulcerative colitis or Crohn's disease, or a healthy co-twin of an affected twin (not recorded which). The CDR3 here is CSARTGQGARGELFF.